Following are 11 T cell receptor beta chains from one sample sequenced in a study of shared clonotypes between healthy human individuals. Positive CCR7 selection of CD45RO-negative cells yielded the naive CD8 cells, and terminally differentiated effector memory CD45RA+ cells were excluded. Clones were read by immunoSEQ multiplex PCR, and TCRdb kept only the in-frame ones, dropping some. The sample consists of under 2,000,000 clones, approximately 94% of them appearing once. Sample: naive CD8+ T cells sorted from blood. The origin of the receptors is a man aged 18 to 30 in good health.

This clone came up a few times. The chain employs TRBV7-2 and TRBJ2-5, with D perhaps TRBD1 (6 bases). Germline CDR1 is SGHTA and CDR2 is FQGNSA. CDR3 length equals 16 residues. V was clipped by 4 bases and J by 2 bases, with 17 bases between them. CDR3 protein: CASSSSAVTGQETQYF. In DNA form, the CDR3 reads TGTGCCAGCAGCTCTAGTGCCGTGACAGGTCAAGAGACCCAGTACTTC.

The chain couples TRBV28 to TRBJ1-2, with D possibly matching TRBD1 (5 bases). Germline CDR1 reads MDHEN; CDR2 reads SYDVKM. V was clipped by 11 bases and J by 0 bases, with 10 bases between them. This CDR3 is 12 amino acids long. The CDR3 is CASGDSNYGYTF. The CDR3 DNA sequence: TGTGCCTCGGGGGATTCTAACTATGGCTACACCTTC.

V is TRBV19 and J is TRBJ2-1, with D perhaps TRBD1 or TRBD2 (6 bases each). Germline loops: CDR1 LNHDA, CDR2 SQIVND (reference sequence). The V and J ends lost 7 bases and 5 bases respectively, with 12 bases between them. This CDR3 is 13 amino acids long. CDR3 protein: CASTRGPHNEQFF. The CDR3 region has the DNA TGTGCCAGTACCCGGGGGCCACACAATGAGCAGTTCTTC.

The chain uses TRBV9 and TRBJ2-1; TRBD2 aligns across 8 bases. In germline, CDR1 is SGDLS, CDR2 YYNGEE. This CDR3 comprises 18 residues. After removal of 3 bases from V and 2 bases from J, the junction contained 13 bases not matched to a gene. CDR3 DNA sequence: TGTGCCAGCAGCGCCGGGGGGGCGCCGGCGGGAGCCTACAATGAGCAGTTCTTC. Its protein is CASSAGGAPAGAYNEQFF.

The J gene is TRBJ2-7, the V gene TRBV6-1, with TRBD2 as a possible D gene (5 bases). Trimming shortened V by 1 base and J by 3 bases, and 10 bases separated the two germline ends. Germline CDR1 is MNHNS and CDR2 is SASEGT. This CDR3 is built from 14 residues. CDR3 sequence (DNA): TGTGCCAGCAGTGAAGTGAGAGGACTCTACGAGCAGTACTTC. Encoded protein: CASSEVRGLYEQYF.

The V gene is TRBV7-9, the J gene TRBJ2-1; the D is unclear. V was shortened by 2 bases and J by 10 bases, with 18 bases between the two germline ends. Germline assignment: CDR1 SEHNR and CDR2 FQNEAQ (reference sequence). The CDR3 totals 15 residues. The CDR3 DNA is TGTGCCAGCAGCTTACAGGACCCCCCGGCCGACGAGCAGTTCTTC. Amino acid sequence: CASSLQDPPADEQFF.

The chain is built from TRBV7-6 and TRBJ2-7; 7 bases match TRBD1. The length of the CDR3 is 15 residues. V shed 1 base, J shed 6 bases, and the junction held 9 bases outside the gene matches. The germline gives CDR1 SGHVS, CDR2 FNYEAQ. CDR3 loop: CASSLGPQGVGEQYF. As DNA, the CDR3 is TGTGCCAGCAGCTTAGGGCCCCAGGGGGTTGGCGAGCAGTACTTC.

The chain links TRBV5-6 to TRBJ2-3, with D perhaps matching TRBD2 (6 bases). The CDR3 totals 14 residues. Trimming left V 1 base short and J 5 bases short, with 11 bases between. In germline, CDR1 is SGHDT, CDR2 YYEEEE. CDR3: CASSLSSGVDTQYF. The CDR3 bases are TGTGCCAGCAGCTTGAGTAGCGGCGTAGATACGCAGTATTTT.

The CDR3 reads CSVEARGDYGYTF. CDR3 nucleotide sequence: TGCAGCGTTGAAGCACGGGGGGACTATGGCTACACCTTC. The V and J genes are TRBV29-1 and TRBJ1-2; possibly TRBD1 for D (5 bases). The CDR3 contains 13 residues. Trimming shortened V by 1 base and J by 3 bases, and 9 bases separated the two germline ends. Germline V gene data show CDR1 as SQVTM and CDR2 as ANQGSEA.

V usage is TRBV28 and J usage is TRBJ2-3; 10 bases agree with TRBD1. The junction had 6 bases not matched to a gene; V was cut back by 5 bases and J by 4 bases. Germline lookup yields CDR1 MDHEN and CDR2 SYDVKM. The CDR3 is 15 amino acids. Here the CDR3 DNA reads TGTGCCAGCAGTGCCGGGACAGGGGCGGCAGATACGCAGTATTTT. Translation: CASSAGTGAADTQYF. Full variable domain (outside the CDR3, taken from reference TRBV28 and TRBJ2-3): DVKVTQSSRYLVKRTGEKVFLECVQDMDHENMFWYRQDPGLGLRLIYFSYDVKMKEKGDIPEGYSVSREKKERFSLILESASTNQTSMYLCASSAGTGAADTQYFGPGTRLTVL.

The chain joins TRBV28 to TRBJ2-1; TRBD2 matches 12 bases. The germline CDR1 and CDR2 sequences are MDHEN and SYDVKM. V shed 3 bases, J shed 7 bases, and the junction held 7 bases outside the gene matches. The CDR3 has 16 amino acids. The CDR3, as DNA: TGTGCCAGCAGTTTTATAGGCCTAGCGGGAGGGAATGAGCAGTTCTTC. It encodes CASSFIGLAGGNEQFF.